The next 9 T cell receptor beta chains were all read from a single sample in a study of blood T cells in healthy people across ages. Through a sample-barcoded 5' primer and a J-beta primer mix, a second PCR was run for 7 to 11 cycles. TCRdb processed the 5' RACE reads anew with MiXCR; each CDR3 protein has one entry. The sample comprises hundreds of thousands of distinct CDR3 sequences, 45% to 50% of which are singletons, and roughly 31% rests with the top ten. Sequencing input: blood. These receptors all stem from a woman aged 55-69 years in good health.

The chain uses TRBV12-3 or TRBV12-4 and TRBJ2-2; D may be TRBD1 or TRBD2 (5 bases each). V lost 6 bases, J lost 7 bases, and 12 bases lay in between. The CDR3 runs 13 residues. In DNA form, the CDR3 reads TGTGCCAGCAGCACCTGGGACGTCGGGGAGCTGTTTTTT. This gives the protein CASSTWDVGELFF.

This sequence joins TRBV20-1 and TRBJ2-3; no firm D call. CDR1 and CDR2 from the germline V gene are DFQATT and SNEGSKA (reference sequence). V lost 5 bases and J 2 bases, leaving 11 bases between the germline ends. This CDR3 is 13 amino acids long. Written as DNA, the CDR3 is TGCAGTGCTTTTGAACAGAACACAGATACGCAGTATTTT. It encodes CSAFEQNTDTQYF.

This clonotype has only a few counts. The gene calls are TRBV12-3 or TRBV12-4 and TRBJ1-1, with D unresolved. The CDR3 spans 10 residues. V lost 8 bases and J 1 base, leaving 2 bases between the germline ends. CDR3: CASQNTEAFF. The CDR3 DNA reads TGTGCCAGCCAGAACACTGAAGCTTTCTTT.

This clonotype was recorded many times. This chain joins TRBV30 and TRBJ2-1, with 7 bases identical to TRBD2. From germline, CDR1 is GTSNPN and CDR2 SVGIG (reference sequence). J lost 13 bases, V lost 4 bases, and 7 bases had no gene match. This CDR3 has 11 amino acids. The CDR3 spells CAWTWEGPQFF. DNA of the CDR3: TGTGCCTGGACGTGGGAGGGCCCTCAGTTCTTC.

The chain is built from TRBV20-1 and TRBJ2-3; D might be TRBD2 (5 bases). V lost 6 bases and J lost 3, with 25 bases in between. Germline lookup yields CDR1 DFQATT and CDR2 SNEGSKA (reference sequence). The length of the CDR3 is 17 residues. CDR3: CSASTVLVGRGTDTQYF. Here the CDR3 DNA reads TGCAGTGCCTCTACCGTTTTAGTGGGAAGAGGGACAGATACGCAGTATTTT.

Only a few counts were recorded for this clonotype. This chain joins TRBV7-2 and TRBJ1-1; D remains unclear. The germline V gene has CDR1 SGHTA and CDR2 FQGNSA. This CDR3 is 14 amino acids long. Trimming stripped 4 bases from V and 1 base from J, with 10 bases between. For the CDR3, the DNA is TGTGCCAGCAGCTCCCGTTGGGGGAACACTGAAGCTTTCTTT. This codes for CASSSRWGNTEAFF.

The V gene is TRBV5-1, the J gene TRBJ1-2; a weak D match, TRBD1 (5 bases). This CDR3 spans 15 amino acids. Germline V gene sequence: CDR1 SGHRS, CDR2 YFSETQ. Trimming pared 2 bases from V and 2 bases from J, leaving 13 bases between. The CDR3 nucleotides read TGCGCCAGCAGCTTTGCCAGGGAGGTGAACTATGGCTACACCTTC. Translated, it gives CASSFAREVNYGYTF.

V is TRBV2 and J is TRBJ1-1; no clear D gene. The CDR3 runs 11 residues. Deletions cut 8 bases from V and 4 bases from J, with 8 bases between. Germline CDR1 reads SNHLY; CDR2 reads FYNNEI. The CDR3 protein is CASREGTEAFF. CDR3 DNA sequence: TGTGCCAGCCGCGAGGGCACTGAAGCTTTCTTT.

The genes are TRBV20-1 and TRBJ2-1; 9 positions match TRBD1. This CDR3 has 15 residues. From germline, CDR1 is DFQATT and CDR2 SNEGSKA (reference sequence). V gave up 4 bases and J gave up 5 bases; unmatched junction bases: 9. The CDR3 region is CSATRGDRDNNEQFF. DNA of the CDR3: TGCAGTGCTACCCGTGGGGACAGGGATAACAATGAGCAGTTCTTC.